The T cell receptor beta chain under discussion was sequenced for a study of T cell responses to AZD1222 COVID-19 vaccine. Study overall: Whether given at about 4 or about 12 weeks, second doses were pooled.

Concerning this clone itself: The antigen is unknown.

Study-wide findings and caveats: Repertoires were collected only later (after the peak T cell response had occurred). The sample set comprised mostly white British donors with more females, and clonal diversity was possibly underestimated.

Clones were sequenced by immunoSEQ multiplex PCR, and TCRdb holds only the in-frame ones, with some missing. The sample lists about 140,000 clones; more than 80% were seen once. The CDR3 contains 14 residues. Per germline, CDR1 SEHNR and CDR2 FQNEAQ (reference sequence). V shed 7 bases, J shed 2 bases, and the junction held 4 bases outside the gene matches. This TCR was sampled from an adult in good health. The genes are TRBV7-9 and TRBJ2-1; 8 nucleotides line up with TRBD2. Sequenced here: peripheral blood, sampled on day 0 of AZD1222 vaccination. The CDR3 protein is CASNSGATYNEQFF. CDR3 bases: TGTGCCAGCAATAGCGGGGCAACCTACAATGAGCAGTTCTTC.